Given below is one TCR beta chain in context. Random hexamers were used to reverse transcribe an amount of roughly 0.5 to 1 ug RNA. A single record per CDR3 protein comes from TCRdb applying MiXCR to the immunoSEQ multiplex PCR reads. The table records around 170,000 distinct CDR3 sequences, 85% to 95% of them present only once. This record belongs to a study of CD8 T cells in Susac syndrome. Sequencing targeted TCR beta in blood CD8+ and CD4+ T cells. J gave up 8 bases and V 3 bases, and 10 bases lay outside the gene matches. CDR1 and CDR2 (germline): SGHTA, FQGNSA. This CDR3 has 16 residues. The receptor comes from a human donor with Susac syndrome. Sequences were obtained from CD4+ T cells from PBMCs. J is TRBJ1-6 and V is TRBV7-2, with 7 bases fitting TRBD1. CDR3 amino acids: CASSFRRGSRDSPLHF. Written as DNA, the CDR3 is TGTGCCAGCAGCTTCCGCAGGGGGAGTAGGGATTCACCCCTCCACTTT.